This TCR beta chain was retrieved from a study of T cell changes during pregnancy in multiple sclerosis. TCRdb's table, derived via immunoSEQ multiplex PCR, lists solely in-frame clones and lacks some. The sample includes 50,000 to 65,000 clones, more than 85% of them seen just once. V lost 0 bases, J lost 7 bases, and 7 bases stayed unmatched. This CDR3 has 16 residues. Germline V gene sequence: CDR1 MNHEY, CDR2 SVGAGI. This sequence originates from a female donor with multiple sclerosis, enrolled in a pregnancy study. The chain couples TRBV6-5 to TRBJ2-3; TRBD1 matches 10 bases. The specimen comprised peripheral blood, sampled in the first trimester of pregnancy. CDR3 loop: CASSYSSGTGANTQYF. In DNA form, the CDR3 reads TGTGCCAGCAGTTACTCGAGTGGGACAGGGGCAAATACGCAGTATTTT.